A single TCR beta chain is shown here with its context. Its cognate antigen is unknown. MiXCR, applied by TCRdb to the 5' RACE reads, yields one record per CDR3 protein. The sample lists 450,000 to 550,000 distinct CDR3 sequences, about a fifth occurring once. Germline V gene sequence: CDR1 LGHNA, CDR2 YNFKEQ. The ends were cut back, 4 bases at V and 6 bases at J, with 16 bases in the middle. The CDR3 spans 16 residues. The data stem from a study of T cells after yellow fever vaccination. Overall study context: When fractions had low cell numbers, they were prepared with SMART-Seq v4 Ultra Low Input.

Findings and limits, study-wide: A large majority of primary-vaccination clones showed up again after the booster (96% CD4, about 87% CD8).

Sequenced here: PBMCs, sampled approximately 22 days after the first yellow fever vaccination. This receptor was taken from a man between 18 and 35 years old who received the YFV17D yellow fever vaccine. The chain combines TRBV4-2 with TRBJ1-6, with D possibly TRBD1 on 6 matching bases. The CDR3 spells CASSPDIQGRNSPLHF. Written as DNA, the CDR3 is TGTGCCAGCAGCCCCGATATCCAGGGGCGTAATTCACCCCTCCACTTT.